The clone carrying this T cell receptor (beta chain) was seen a few times. Its antigen is undetermined. These data belong to a study of identical twins. Study-wide points: Beta clonotypes that were abundant in cord blood contained fewer insertions, a pattern absent from memory repertoires.

There are 15 residues in the CDR3. Germline CDR1 is DFQATT and CDR2 is SNEGSKA (reference sequence). The V gene end was trimmed by 5 bases and the J gene end by 2 bases; junction bases not matched to a gene: 12. TCRdb reprocessed the 5' RACE reads via MiXCR and lists one record per CDR3 protein. Altogether 1.5 million or so distinct CDR3 sequences are present, more than 30% being singletons, with the ten largest covering around 0.3%. Sample: cord blood. The genes are TRBV20-1 and TRBJ2-7; 7 bases map to TRBD1. The receptor was isolated from a newborn girl in good health. In nucleotides, the CDR3 is TGCAGTGCTCGACTCTCCGGGACAGATACCTACGAGCAGTACTTC. This translates into CSARLSGTDTYEQYF.